Given below is one TCR beta chain in context. Its cognate antigen is unknown. TCRdb's copy holds only in-frame clones and misses some; the assay was immunoSEQ multiplex PCR. The repertoire holds 51,000 or so clones, with approximately 87% as singletons. Unstimulated PBMCs were sorted into CD3+CD4+ and CD3+CD8+ populations. The sample originates from a study of T cell clones after liver transplantation. Study at large: Liver transplant recipients had immunosuppression withdrawal attempted within 2 years.

The CDR3 covers 15 residues. Germline lookup yields CDR1 SGHVS and CDR2 FNYEAQ. Unmatched junction bases numbered 8, after V lost 1 base and J lost 9 bases. Overall study findings and caveats: Donor-reactive sequences fell more than third party-reactive ones, suggesting partial deletion. Conclusions were preliminary, with small, heterogeneous patient groups.

V and J are TRBV7-6 and TRBJ1-1, with 10 bases lining up with TRBD1. Sequencing used CD8+ T cells from blood, obtained 12 months after liver transplant. This TCR was sampled from a human patient who received a liver transplant. Some T cells may be provided by the graft donor. This CDR3 is CASSLVTGGAAQAFF. The DNA for the CDR3 is TGTGCCAGCAGCTTAGTGACAGGGGGCGCGGCACAAGCTTTCTTT. The complete variable domain, with remaining parts taken from reference TRBV7-6 and TRBJ1-1, reads GAGVSQSPRYKVTKRGQDVALRCDPISGHVSLYWYRQALGQGPEFLTYFNYEAQQDKSGLPNDRFSAERPEGSISTLTIQRTEQRDSAMYRCASSLVTGGAAQAFFGQGTRLTVV.